This paragraph covers one T cell receptor beta chain sequence. This clone was detected many times. Its binding antigen is unknown. The read is 3 residues too short to cover the CDR3 end, so that end is filled in from the germline J gene. The data originate from a study of T cell clonality in common variable immunodeficiency (dated by TCRdb to about 2015). Points the paper makes about the study in general: CVID subjects shared fewer TCRbeta clones with each other than healthy controls did (p < 0.0001). Correlations of repertoire features with clinical complications were constrained by heterogeneity among patients within the CVID cohort. CVID TCRbeta sequences reportedly showed fewer deletions and N-nucleotide insertions and lacked highly modified clones with 13 or more V deletions. The authors noted that sequencing repertoires of T cell subpopulations would be needed to clarify what caused the increased clonality in CVID. Increased TCRbeta clonality was found in CVID subjects compared with healthy controls (t-test p = 0.018), with the increase being most characteristic of about a third of subjects. Even though DNA input was equal, the average per sample came to about 81,820 unique sequences for controls compared with about 31,547 for CVID samples.

CVID samples and control samples contributed equivalent amounts of genomic DNA as sequencing input. For every sample, a 60 bp segment covering the rearranged TCRbeta CDR3 region was amplified and then sequenced. The immunoSEQ assay, a bias-corrected multiplex PCR combined with high-throughput sequencing, was used for TCRbeta amplification. The paper's data handling went like this. Each unique nucleotide sequence was treated as a clone and annotated with V, D and J genes, copy number and frequency. Sequences were labeled productive if in frame, and non-productive if out of frame or containing stop codons. As previously described, clonality was computed from Shannon's entropy. Mean CDR3 Kyte-Doolittle hydropathy was derived from the predicted amino acid sequences of productive clones. Scaled V gene usage was hierarchically clustered using Manhattan distance and complete linkage with the R hclust function. To assess clone sharing by CDR3 amino acid sequence, 12 repertoires per group were resampled over 100 rounds. Repertoires were searched for 60 to 80 published EBV-specific and a few hundred published CMV-specific TCRbeta sequences. Analysis left out a couple of CVID samples that produced under 10,000 sequences, so a few dozen CVID repertoires remained. TCRdb's version of the immuneACCESS table is confined to in-frame rearrangements and falls short of the full clone set. An unresolved V gene accounts for under half of the shortfall where checked; the remainder is of unknown origin. The V and J calls and clone size come from that table; D and trimming were worked out from the DNA. The table notes around 55,000 clones here, none of them singletons. The ten largest clones add up to 0.83% of the sample.

According to the germline V gene, CDR1 reads ENHRY and CDR2 reads SYGVKD. From the cysteine through the phenylalanine, the CDR3 covers 14 amino acids. The CDR3 was read in part: 33 bases, with the frame set at base 1. For this chain, trimming is 6 bases at the V end and 6 bases at the J end, and the number of junction bases without a gene match is 9. Predominantly Caucasian heritage was noted among both the CVID patients and the healthy controls. Heparinized peripheral whole blood samples of 5 to 8 ml were collected from each donor. Genomic DNA from adults with common variable immune deficiency (CVID) and from healthy adult controls was used to sequence TCRbeta CDR3 repertoires. A total of about 22 healthy adult volunteers (about twelve female and approximately 10 male; age range about 20 to 70 years, mean age about 31) were included in the control group. To isolate peripheral blood mononuclear cells, diluted blood was subjected to density centrifugation over Hypaque 1077 or Ficoll-Paque. Genomic DNA was obtained from unsorted mononuclear cells using either Qiagen column purification or a centrifugation-based method.

The receptor was derived from a person between 18 and 69 years old in good health. The sequence links TRBV10-3 to TRBJ1-1; 8 nucleotides in the junction match TRBD1. Sequencing was performed on peripheral blood mononuclear cells. The sequenced part of the CDR3 DNA is TGTGCCATCAGGCTTCAGGGGGCTAAGGCTGAA. This yields the protein CAIRLQGAKAE. The full CDR3 sequence reads CAIRLQGAKAEAFF.